This T cell receptor beta chain was found in a study of PD-1 blockade in classical Hodgkin lymphoma. The sample's time point: newly diagnosed, previously untreated cHL patient sample. TCRdb keeps only in-frame clones here, not all; method: immunoSEQ multiplex PCR. The table lists 70,000 or so clones, 85% to 95% of them singletons. V lost 7 bases to trimming and J lost 3 bases; unmatched junction nucleotides: 9. Germline V gene sequence: CDR1 MDHEN, CDR2 SYDVKM. This CDR3 has 16 residues. Sequences were obtained from peripheral blood mononuclear cells (PBMCs). The J gene is TRBJ2-1, the V gene TRBV28; 10 bases fit TRBD2. The clonotype comes from a human donor with classical Hodgkin lymphoma. Written as DNA, the CDR3 is TGTGCCAGCACATTCGAACTAGCGGGATTCTACAATGAGCAGTTCTTC. Its protein product is CASTFELAGFYNEQFF.